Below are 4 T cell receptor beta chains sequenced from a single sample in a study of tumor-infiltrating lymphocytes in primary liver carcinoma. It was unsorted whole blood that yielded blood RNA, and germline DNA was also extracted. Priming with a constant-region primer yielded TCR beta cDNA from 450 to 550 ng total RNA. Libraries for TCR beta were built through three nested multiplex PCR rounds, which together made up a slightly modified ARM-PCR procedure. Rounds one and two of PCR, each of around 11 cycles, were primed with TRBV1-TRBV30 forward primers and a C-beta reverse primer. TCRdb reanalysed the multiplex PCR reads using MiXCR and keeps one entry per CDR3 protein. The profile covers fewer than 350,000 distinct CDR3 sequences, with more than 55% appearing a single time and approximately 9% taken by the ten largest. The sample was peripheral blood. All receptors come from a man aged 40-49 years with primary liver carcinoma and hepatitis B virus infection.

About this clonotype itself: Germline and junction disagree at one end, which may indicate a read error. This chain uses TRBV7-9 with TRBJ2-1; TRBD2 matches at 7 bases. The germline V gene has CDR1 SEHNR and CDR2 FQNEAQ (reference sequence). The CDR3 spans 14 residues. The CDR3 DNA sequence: TGTGCCAGGAGCTTAGCGGGCCACTACAATGAGCAGTTCTTC. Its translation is CARSLAGHYNEQFF. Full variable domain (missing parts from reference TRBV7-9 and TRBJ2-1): DTGVSQNPRHKITKRGQNVTFRCDPISEHNRLYWYRQTLGQGPEFLTYFQNEAQLEKSRLLSDRFSAERPKGSFSTLEIQRTEQGDSAMYLCARSLAGHYNEQFFGPGTRLTVL.

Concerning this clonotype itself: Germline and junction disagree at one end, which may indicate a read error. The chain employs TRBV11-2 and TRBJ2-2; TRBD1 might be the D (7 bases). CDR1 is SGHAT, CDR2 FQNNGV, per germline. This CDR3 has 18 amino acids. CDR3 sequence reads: CASSLSTRQGGNTGKLFF. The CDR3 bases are TGTGCCAGCAGCTTATCAACCCGGCAGGGGGGTAACACCGGGAAGCTGTTTTTT.

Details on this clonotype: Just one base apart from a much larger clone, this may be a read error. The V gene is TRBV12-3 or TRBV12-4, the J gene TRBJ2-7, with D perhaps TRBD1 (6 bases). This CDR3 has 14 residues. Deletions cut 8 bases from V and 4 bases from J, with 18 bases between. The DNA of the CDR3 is TGTGCCAGCGGCTGGACAGCAGACTTTTACGAGCAGTACTTC. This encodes CASGWTADFYEQYF.

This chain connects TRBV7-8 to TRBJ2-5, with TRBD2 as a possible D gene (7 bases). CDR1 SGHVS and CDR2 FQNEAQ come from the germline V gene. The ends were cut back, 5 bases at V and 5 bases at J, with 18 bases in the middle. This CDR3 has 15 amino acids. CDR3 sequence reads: CASSGPRGGMETQYF. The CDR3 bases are TGTGCCAGCAGCGGCCCTAGGGGGGGCATGGAGACCCAGTACTTC.